Listed below are T cell receptor beta chains from one sample, sequenced in a study of CD8 T cells in Susac syndrome. TCRdb redid the calling of the immunoSEQ multiplex PCR reads with MiXCR, one entry per CDR3 protein. The sample yields 100,000 or so distinct CDR3 sequences, 85% to 95% seen once. Input material: CD4+ T cells from PBMCs. Receptor source: a human donor in good health. The CDR3 runs from the conserved cysteine through the conserved F or W. D genes are given only for firm matches. Rows may omit the clone size; those that give it use once, few, many or a size class.

V gene: TRBV5-1; J gene: TRBJ2-7; D gene: TRBD2; clone size: once; CDR3 protein: CASSLWRETSYEQYF; CDR3 DNA: TGCGCCAGCAGCTTGTGGCGGGAGACCTCCTACGAGCAGTACTTC
V gene: TRBV5-4; J gene: TRBJ1-5; D gene: .; clone size: .; CDR3 protein: CASSEGPGNQPQHF; CDR3 DNA: TGTGCCAGCAGCGAAGGCCCGGGAAATCAGCCCCAGCATTTT
V gene: TRBV18; J gene: TRBJ2-3; D gene: TRBD1; clone size: .; CDR3 protein: CASSPRQGVDTQYF; CDR3 DNA: TGTGCCAGCTCACCACGGCAGGGGGTAGATACGCAGTATTTT
V gene: TRBV30; J gene: TRBJ1-2; D gene: .; clone size: .; CDR3 protein: CACPPTGGGYTF; CDR3 DNA: TGTGCCTGTCCTCCGACAGGAGGTGGCTACACCTTC
V gene: TRBV9; J gene: TRBJ2-1; D gene: .; clone size: .; CDR3 protein: CASSVGQPSNEQFF; CDR3 DNA: TGTGCCAGCAGCGTAGGGCAACCTTCGAATGAGCAGTTCTTC
V gene: TRBV12-3/TRBV12-4; J gene: TRBJ1-1; D gene: .; clone size: .; CDR3 protein: CASNSYVGNTEAFF; CDR3 DNA: TGTGCCAGCAACTCTTACGTGGGGAACACTGAAGCTTTCTTT
V gene: TRBV19; J gene: TRBJ2-1; D gene: .; clone size: .; CDR3 protein: CASRQWDNEQFF; CDR3 DNA: TGTGCCAGTAGACAATGGGACAATGAGCAGTTCTTC
V gene: TRBV6-5; J gene: TRBJ1-1; D gene: TRBD1; clone size: .; CDR3 protein: CASRYAGGHTEAFF; CDR3 DNA: TGTGCCAGCAGATACGCAGGGGGACACACTGAAGCTTTCTTT
V gene: TRBV7-2; J gene: TRBJ2-2; D gene: .; clone size: .; CDR3 protein: CASSFQGPAGELFF; CDR3 DNA: TGTGCCAGCAGCTTCCAAGGGCCGGCCGGGGAGCTGTTTTTT
V gene: TRBV4-3; J gene: TRBJ2-1; D gene: .; clone size: .; CDR3 protein: CASSQAGQKVLYNEQFF; CDR3 DNA: TGCGCCAGCAGCCAAGCAGGACAGAAGGTTTTATACAATGAGCAGTTCTTC
V gene: TRBV7-9; J gene: TRBJ2-3; D gene: .; clone size: .; CDR3 protein: CASSLAASTDTQYF; CDR3 DNA: TGTGCCAGCAGCTTAGCGGCCAGCACAGATACGCAGTATTTT
V gene: TRBV25-1; J gene: TRBJ2-5; D gene: .; clone size: .; CDR3 protein: CASSEEGALETQYF; CDR3 DNA: TGTGCCAGCAGTGAAGAGGGAGCACTGGAGACCCAGTACTTC
V gene: TRBV24-1; J gene: TRBJ2-3; D gene: .; clone size: once; CDR3 protein: CATSDPGRGTDTQYF; CDR3 DNA: TGTGCCACCAGTGATCCAGGACGTGGCACAGATACGCAGTATTTT